This paragraph reports one TCR beta chain. These data originate in a study of blood T cell repertoires in COVID-19. Germline lookup yields CDR1 SGHTS and CDR2 YDEGEE. The CDR3 spans 15 residues. V trimming: 4 bases; J trimming: 5 bases; junction bases outside the gene matches: 9. In the source study's methods: Nucleated cell counts were estimated from reference gene primer amplification. Some clones are missing from TCRdb's copy, which holds only in-frame ones; the method was immunoSEQ multiplex PCR. V, J and clone size were drawn from that table, and D and trimming were deduced from the DNA. This sample yields some 120,000 clones, of which roughly 84% are seen a single time; 3.5% to 4.5% belongs to the top ten.

The TCR comes from a man in his 60s with acute or convalescent COVID-19. The chain is built from TRBV5-8 and TRBJ1-2, with TRBD1 matching over 9 bases. The specimen was peripheral blood. The CDR3, as DNA: TGTGCCAGCAGCGTACAGGGGGCACGGCTATATGGCTACACCTTC. This sequence encodes CASSVQGARLYGYTF.